This TCR beta chain was recovered during a study of blood T cell repertoires in COVID-19. Sequencing used immunoSEQ multiplex PCR; TCRdb keeps in-frame clones, though not all of them. This repertoire shows 100,000 or so clones, roughly 76% found once; its top ten account for roughly 10%. V was pared by 8 bases and J by 7 bases, with 17 bases between. The CDR3 runs to 14 residues. Germline V lookup: CDR1 LNHDA, CDR2 SQIVND (reference sequence). The sample taken for sequencing was peripheral blood. This TCR derives from an older woman with acute or convalescent COVID-19. The chain uses TRBV19 and TRBJ1-4; D unresolved. The CDR3 nucleotides are TGTGCCAGTTCCCCCGAGGGCCTAGGTGAAAAACTGTTTTTT. Translated, it gives CASSPEGLGEKLFF.